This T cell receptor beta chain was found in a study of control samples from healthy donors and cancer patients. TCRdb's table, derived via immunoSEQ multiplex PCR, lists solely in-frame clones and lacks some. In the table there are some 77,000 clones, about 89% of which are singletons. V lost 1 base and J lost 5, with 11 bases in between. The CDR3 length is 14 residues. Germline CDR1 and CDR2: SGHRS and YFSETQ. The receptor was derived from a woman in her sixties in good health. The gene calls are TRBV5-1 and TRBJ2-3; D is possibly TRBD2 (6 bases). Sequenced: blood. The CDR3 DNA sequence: TGCGCCAGCAGCTTGACACTAGCCGTAGATACGCAGTATTTT. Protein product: CASSLTLAVDTQYF.